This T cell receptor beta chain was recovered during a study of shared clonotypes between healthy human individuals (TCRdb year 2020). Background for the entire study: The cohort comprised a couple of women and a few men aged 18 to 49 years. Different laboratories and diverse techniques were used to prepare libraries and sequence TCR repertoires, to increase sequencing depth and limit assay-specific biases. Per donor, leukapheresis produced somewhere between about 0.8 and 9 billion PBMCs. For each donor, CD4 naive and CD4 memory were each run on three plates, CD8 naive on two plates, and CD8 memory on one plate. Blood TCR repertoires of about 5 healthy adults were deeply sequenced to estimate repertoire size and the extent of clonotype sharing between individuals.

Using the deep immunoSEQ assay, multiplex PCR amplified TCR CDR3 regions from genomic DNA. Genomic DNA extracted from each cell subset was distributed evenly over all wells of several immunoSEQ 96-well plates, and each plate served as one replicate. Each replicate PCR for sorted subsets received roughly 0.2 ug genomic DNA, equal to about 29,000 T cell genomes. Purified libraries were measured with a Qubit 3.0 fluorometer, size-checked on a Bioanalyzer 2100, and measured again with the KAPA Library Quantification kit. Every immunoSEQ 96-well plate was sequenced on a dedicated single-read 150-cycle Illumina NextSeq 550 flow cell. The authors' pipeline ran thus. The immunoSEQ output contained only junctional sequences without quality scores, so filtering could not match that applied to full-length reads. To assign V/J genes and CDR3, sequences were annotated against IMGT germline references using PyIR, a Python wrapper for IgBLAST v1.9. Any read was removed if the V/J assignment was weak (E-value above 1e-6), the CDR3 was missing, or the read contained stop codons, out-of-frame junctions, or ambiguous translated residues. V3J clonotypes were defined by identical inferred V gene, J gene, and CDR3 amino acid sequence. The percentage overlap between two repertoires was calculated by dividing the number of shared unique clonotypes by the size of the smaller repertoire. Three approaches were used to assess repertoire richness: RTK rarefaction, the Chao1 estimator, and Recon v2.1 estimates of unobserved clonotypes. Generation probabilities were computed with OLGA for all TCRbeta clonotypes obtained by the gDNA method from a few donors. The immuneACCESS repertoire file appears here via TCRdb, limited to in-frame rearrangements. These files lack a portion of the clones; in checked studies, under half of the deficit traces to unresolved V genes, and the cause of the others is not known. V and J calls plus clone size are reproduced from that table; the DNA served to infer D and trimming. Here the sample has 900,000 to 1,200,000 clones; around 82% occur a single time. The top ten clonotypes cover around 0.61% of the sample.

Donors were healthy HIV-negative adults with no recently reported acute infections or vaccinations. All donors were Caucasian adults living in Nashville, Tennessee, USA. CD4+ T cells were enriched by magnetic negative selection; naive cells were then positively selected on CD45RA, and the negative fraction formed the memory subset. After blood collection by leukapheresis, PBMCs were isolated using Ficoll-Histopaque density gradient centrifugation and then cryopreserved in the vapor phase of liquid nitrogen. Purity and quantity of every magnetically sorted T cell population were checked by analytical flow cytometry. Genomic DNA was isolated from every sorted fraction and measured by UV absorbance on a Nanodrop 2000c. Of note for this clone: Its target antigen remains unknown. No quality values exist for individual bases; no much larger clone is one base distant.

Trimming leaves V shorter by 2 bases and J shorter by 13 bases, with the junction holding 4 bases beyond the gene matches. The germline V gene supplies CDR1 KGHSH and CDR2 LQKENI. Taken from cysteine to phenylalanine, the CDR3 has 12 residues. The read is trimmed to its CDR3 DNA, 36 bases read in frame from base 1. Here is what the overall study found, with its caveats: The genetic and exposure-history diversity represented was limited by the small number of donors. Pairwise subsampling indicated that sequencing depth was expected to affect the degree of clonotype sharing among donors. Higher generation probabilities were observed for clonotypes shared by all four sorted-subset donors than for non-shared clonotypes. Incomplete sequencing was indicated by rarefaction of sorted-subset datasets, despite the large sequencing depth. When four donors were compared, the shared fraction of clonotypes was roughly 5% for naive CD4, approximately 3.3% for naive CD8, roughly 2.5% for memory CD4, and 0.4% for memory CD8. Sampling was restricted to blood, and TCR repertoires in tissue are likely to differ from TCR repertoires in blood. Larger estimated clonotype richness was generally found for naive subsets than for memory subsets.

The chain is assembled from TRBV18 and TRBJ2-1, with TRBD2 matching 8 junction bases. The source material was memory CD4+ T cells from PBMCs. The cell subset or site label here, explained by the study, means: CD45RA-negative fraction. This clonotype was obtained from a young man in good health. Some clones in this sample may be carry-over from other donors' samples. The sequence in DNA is TGTGCCAGCTCACCAGAAAGGACTAGCCAGTTCTTC. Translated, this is CASSPERTSQFF.